This record looks at one TCR beta chain sequence and its context. Its specific antigen is unknown. There are no base qualities to consult, and no much larger clone falls within one base. The sample belongs to a study of T-cell reconstitution after alpha-beta-depleted transplantation in children listed by TCRdb under 2016. About the investigation overall: Using TCR repertoire profiling, the study quantitatively followed how T-cell immune reconstitution unfolded in children after TCRalphabeta/CD19-depleted allogeneic hematopoietic cell transplantation. Beyond this particular receptor, the publication reports: Over the following months the frequencies of hyperexpanded clones went down, and after one year T-cell counts and TCRbeta diversity were mostly credited to newly produced T cells. The high TCRbeta diversity at day 60 in some patients was ascribed to recipient T cells and intrathymic progenitors that had survived conditioning. The apparently early alphabetaT-cell count recovery about two months after transplant was reportedly dependent on only several hundred rapidly expanded clones derived from non-depleted graft cells.

The treatment or condition label here, explained by the study, means: allogeneic hematopoietic cell transplantation with graft depleted of TCRalphabeta T cells and CD19 B cells. TCRalphabeta/CD19-depleted allogeneic hematopoietic cell grafts were given to the transplant recipients, all of whom were children. Library method: PCR. Sequencing used an Illumina HiSeq 2500. To normalize quantification of the TCRbeta repertoire, the TCR libraries were built with molecular barcoding that relied on unique molecular identifiers. TCRdb itself trimmed the public reads at Q25 with fastp, ran MiXCR and retained productive beta chains. CDR3 protein sequences are deduplicated, and each keeps its most common genes and DNA. This sample comprises roughly 110,000 distinct CDR3 sequences, over 9% of them detected only once. The ten largest clones capture roughly a third of the sample. The CDR3 runs 18 residues from the cysteine to the phenylalanine. Only the CDR3 DNA is retained, 54 bases long and in frame from the first base. From V the trimming removes 1 base and from J it removes 7 bases, while the gene matches leave 18 bases of the junction unaccounted for. CDR1 and CDR2, per the germline V gene, are MNHNS and SASEGT.

The sequence links TRBV6-1 to TRBJ1-2; TRBD1 matches 7 bases in the middle. Sequencing was performed on PBMCs, taken before TCRalphabeta/CD19-depleted stem cell transplant. This receptor was obtained from a boy aged 2 to 10 with acute lymphoblastic leukemia, due to receive a stem cell transplant. The DNA sequence reads TGTGCCAGCAGTGAAGTGGCGGGACAGACCTACGGAACTGGTGGCTACACCTTC. This encodes CASSEVAGQTYGTGGYTF.